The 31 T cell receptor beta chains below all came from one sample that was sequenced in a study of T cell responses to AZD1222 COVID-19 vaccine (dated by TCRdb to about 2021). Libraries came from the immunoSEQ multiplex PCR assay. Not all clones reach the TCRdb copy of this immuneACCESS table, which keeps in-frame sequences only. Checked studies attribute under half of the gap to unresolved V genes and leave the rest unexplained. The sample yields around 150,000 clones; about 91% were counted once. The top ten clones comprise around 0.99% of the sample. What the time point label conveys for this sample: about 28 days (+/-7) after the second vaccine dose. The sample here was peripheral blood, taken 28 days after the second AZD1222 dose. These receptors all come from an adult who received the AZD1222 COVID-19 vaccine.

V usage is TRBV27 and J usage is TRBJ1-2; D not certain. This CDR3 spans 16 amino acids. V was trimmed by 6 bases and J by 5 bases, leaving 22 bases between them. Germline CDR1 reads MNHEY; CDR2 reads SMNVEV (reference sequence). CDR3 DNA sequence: TGTGCCAGCAGGCCCCTCGGATTTCCCCTACCATATGGCTACACCTTC. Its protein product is CASRPLGFPLPYGYTF.

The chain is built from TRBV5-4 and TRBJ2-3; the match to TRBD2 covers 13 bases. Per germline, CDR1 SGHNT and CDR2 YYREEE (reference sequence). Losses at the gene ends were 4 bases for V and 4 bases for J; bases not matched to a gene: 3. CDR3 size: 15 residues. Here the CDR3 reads CASSHGLAGADTQYF. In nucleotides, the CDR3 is TGTGCCAGCAGCCACGGACTAGCGGGGGCAGATACGCAGTATTTT.

The CDR3 loop reads CAWISKRGSGNTIYF. CDR3 DNA sequence: TGTGCCTGGATATCGAAGCGGGGCTCTGGAAACACCATATATTTT. The chain links TRBV30 to TRBJ1-3, with unresolved D. Trimming took off 4 bases at V and 0 bases at J, with 13 bases between the two ends. Germline V gene data show CDR1 as GTSNPN and CDR2 as SVGIG (reference sequence). The CDR3 extends over 15 amino acids.

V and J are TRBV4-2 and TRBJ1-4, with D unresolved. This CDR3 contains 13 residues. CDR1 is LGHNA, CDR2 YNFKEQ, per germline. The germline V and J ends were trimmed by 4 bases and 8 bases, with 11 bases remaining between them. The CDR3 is CASSRTAHEKLFF. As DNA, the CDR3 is TGTGCCAGCAGCCGGACGGCCCACGAAAAACTGTTTTTT.

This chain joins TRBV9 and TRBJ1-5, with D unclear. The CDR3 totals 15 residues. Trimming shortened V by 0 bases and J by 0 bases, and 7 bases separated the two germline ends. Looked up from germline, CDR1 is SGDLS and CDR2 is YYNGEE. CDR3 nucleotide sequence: TGTGCCAGCAGCGTAGGCGATAATAGCAATCAGCCCCAGCATTTT. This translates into CASSVGDNSNQPQHF. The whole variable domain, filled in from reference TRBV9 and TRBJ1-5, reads DSGVTQTPKHLITATGQRVTLRCSPRSGDLSVYWYQQSLDQGLQFLIQYYNGEERAKGNILERFSAQQFPDLHSELNLSSLELGDSALYFCASSVGDNSNQPQHFGDGTRLSIL.

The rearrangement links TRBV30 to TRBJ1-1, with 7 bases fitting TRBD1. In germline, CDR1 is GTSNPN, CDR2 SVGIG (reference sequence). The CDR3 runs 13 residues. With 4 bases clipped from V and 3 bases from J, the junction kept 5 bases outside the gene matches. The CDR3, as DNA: TGTGCCTGGACTGGACAGGCGGACACTGAAGCTTTCTTT. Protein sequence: CAWTGQADTEAFF.

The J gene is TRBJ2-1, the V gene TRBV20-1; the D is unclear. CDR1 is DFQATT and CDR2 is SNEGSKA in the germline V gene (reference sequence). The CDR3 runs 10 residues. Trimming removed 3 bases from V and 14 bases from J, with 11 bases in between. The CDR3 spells CSASSIREFF. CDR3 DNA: TGCAGTGCTAGTAGCATTAGGGAGTTCTTC.

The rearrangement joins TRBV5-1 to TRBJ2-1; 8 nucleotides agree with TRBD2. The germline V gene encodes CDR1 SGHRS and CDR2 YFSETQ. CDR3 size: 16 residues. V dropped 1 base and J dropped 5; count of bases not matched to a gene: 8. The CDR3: CASSLFPGLGNNEQFF. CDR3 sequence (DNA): TGCGCCAGCAGCTTGTTCCCGGGACTAGGAAACAATGAGCAGTTCTTC.

CDR3 in DNA: TGTGCCAGCCACAGGGGGCGTGATAATTCACCCCTCCACTTT. This sequence encodes CASHRGRDNSPLHF. The V call is TRBV6-5, the J call TRBJ1-6, with 9 bases matching TRBD1. Germline lookup yields CDR1 MNHEY and CDR2 SVGAGI. Trimming at V came to 8 bases and at J to 5 bases, leaving 4 bases not matched to a gene. This CDR3 contains 14 residues.

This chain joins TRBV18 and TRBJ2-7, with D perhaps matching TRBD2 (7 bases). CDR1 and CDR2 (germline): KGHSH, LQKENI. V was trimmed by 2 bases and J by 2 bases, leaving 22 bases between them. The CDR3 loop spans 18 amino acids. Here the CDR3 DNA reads TGTGCCAGCTCACCATGGGAGGGACATCCTCTCCAACCCTACGAGCAGTACTTC. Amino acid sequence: CASSPWEGHPLQPYEQYF.

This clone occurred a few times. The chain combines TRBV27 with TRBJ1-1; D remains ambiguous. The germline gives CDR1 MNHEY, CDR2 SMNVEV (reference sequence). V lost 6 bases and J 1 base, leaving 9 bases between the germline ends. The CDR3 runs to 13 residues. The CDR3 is CASSRIENTEAFF. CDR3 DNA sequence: TGTGCCAGCAGCCGAATCGAGAACACTGAAGCTTTCTTT.

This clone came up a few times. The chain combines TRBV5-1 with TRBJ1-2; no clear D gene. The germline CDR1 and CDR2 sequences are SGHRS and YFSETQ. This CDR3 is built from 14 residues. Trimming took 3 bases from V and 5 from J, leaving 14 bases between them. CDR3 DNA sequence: TGCGCCAGCAGCTGGGGTGGAGCGGAATATGGCTACACCTTC. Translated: CASSWGGAEYGYTF.

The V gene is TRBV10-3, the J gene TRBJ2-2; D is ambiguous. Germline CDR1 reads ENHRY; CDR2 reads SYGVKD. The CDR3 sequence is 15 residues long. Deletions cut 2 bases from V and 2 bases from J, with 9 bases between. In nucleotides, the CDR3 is TGTGCCATCAGTGAGAGGGAACCTAACACCGGGGAGCTGTTTTTT. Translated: CAISEREPNTGELFF.

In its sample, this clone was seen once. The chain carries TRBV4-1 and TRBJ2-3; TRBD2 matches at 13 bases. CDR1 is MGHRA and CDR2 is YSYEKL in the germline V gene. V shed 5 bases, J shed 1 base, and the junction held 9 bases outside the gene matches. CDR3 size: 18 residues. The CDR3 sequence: CASSVIPTSGGGTDTQYF. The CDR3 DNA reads TGCGCCAGCAGCGTCATACCCACTAGCGGGGGGGGCACAGATACGCAGTATTTT.

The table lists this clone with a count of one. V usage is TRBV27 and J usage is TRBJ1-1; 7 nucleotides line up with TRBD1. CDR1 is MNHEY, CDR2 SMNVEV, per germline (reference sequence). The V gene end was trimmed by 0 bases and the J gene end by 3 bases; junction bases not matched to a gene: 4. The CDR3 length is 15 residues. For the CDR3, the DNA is TGTGCCAGCAGTTTATCTGACAGGGCCGACACTGAAGCTTTCTTT. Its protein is CASSLSDRADTEAFF.

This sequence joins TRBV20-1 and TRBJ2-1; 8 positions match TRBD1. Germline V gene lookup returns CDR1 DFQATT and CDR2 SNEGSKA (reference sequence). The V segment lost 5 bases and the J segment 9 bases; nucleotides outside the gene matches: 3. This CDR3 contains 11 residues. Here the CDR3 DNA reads TGCAGTGCTCGGACAGGGATTGAGCAGTTCTTC. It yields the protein CSARTGIEQFF.

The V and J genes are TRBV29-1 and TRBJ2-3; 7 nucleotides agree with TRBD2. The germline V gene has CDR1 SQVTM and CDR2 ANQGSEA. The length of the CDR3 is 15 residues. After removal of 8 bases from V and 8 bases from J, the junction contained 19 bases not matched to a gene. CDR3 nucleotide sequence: TGCAGCCCTCAGGGAGGGTTAAGTGGCCAGGGTACGCAGTATTTT. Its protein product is CSPQGGLSGQGTQYF.

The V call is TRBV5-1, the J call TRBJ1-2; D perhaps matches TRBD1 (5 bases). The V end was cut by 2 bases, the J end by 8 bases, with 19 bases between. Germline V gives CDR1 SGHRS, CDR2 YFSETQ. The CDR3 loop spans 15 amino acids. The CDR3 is CASSFQSDTVGGYTF. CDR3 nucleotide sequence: TGCGCCAGCAGCTTCCAATCGGACACGGTCGGGGGCTACACCTTC. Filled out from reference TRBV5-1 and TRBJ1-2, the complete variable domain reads KAGVTQTPRYLIKTRGQQVTLSCSPISGHRSVSWYQQTPGQGLQFLFEYFSETQRNKGNFPGRFSGRQFSNSRSEMNVSTLELGDSALYLCASSFQSDTVGGYTFGSGTRLTVV.

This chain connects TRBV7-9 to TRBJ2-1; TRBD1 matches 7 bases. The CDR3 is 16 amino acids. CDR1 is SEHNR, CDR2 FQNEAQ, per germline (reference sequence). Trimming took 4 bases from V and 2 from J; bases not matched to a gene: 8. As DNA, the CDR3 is TGTGCCAGCAGCTCTCAACCGGGGACAGCCTACAATGAGCAGTTCTTC. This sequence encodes CASSSQPGTAYNEQFF. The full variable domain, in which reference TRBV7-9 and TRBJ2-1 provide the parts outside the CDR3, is DTGVSQNPRHKITKRGQNVTFRCDPISEHNRLYWYRQTLGQGPEFLTYFQNEAQLEKSRLLSDRFSAERPKGSFSTLEIQRTEQGDSAMYLCASSSQPGTAYNEQFFGPGTRLTVL.

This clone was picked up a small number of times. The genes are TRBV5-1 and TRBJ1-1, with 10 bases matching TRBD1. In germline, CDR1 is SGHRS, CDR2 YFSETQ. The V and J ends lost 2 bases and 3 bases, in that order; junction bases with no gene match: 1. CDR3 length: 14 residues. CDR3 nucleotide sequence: TGCGCCAGCAGCTTTGGGACAGGGGACACTGAAGCTTTCTTT. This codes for CASSFGTGDTEAFF.

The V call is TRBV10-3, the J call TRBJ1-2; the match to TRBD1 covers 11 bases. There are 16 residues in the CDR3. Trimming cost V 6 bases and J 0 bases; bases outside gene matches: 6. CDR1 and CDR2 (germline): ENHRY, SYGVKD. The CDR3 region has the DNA TGTGCCATCAGACCTGGACAGGGGGCGACTAACTATGGCTACACCTTC. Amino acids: CAIRPGQGATNYGYTF.

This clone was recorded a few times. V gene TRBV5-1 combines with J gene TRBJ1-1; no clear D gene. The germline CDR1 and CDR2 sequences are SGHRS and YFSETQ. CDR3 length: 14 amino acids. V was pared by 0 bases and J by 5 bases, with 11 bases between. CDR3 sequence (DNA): TGCGCCAGCAGCTTGGAGAGGGTAGGGACTGAAGCTTTCTTT. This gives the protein CASSLERVGTEAFF. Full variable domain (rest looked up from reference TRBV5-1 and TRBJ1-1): KAGVTQTPRYLIKTRGQQVTLSCSPISGHRSVSWYQQTPGQGLQFLFEYFSETQRNKGNFPGRFSGRQFSNSRSEMNVSTLELGDSALYLCASSLERVGTEAFFGQGTRLTVV.

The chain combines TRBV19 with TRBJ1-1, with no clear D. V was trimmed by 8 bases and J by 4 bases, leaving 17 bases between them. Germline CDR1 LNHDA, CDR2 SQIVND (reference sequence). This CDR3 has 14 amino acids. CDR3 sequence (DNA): TGTGCCAGTTCCTCTGGACCATCACTCACTGAAGCTTTCTTT. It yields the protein CASSSGPSLTEAFF.

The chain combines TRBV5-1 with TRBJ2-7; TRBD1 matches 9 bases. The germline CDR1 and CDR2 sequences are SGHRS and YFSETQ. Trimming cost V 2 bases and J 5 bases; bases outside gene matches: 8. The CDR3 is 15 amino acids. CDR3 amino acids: CASSFRDRVVHEQYF. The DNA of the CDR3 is TGCGCCAGCAGCTTCCGGGACAGGGTGGTTCACGAGCAGTACTTC.

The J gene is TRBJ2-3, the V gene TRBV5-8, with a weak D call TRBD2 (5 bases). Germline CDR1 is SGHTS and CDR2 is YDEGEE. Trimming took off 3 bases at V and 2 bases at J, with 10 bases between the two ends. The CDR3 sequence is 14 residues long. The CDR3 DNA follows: TGTGCCAGCAGCTCCAGACTATCCACAGATACGCAGTATTTT. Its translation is CASSSRLSTDTQYF.

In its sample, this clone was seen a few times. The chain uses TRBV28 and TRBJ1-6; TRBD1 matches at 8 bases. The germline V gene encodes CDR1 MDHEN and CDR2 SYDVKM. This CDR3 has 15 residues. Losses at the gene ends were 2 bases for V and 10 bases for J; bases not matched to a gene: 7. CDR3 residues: CASSLATGVGSPLHF. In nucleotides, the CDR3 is TGTGCCAGCAGTTTAGCGACAGGGGTCGGATCACCCCTCCACTTT. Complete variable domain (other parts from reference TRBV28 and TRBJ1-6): DVKVTQSSRYLVKRTGEKVFLECVQDMDHENMFWYRQDPGLGLRLIYFSYDVKMKEKGDIPEGYSVSREKKERFSLILESASTNQTSMYLCASSLATGVGSPLHFGNGTRLTVT.

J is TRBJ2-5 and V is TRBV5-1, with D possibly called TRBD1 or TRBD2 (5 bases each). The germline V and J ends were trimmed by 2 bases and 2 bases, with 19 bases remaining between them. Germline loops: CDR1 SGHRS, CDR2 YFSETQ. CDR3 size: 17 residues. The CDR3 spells CASSLGPGPTGQETQYF. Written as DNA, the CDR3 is TGCGCCAGCAGCTTAGGTCCGGGACCCACGGGGCAAGAGACCCAGTACTTC.

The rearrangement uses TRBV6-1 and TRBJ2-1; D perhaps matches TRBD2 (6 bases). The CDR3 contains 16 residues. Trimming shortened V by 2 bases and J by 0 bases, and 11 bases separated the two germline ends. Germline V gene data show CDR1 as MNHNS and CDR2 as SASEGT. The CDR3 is CASSEIVTSSYNEQFF. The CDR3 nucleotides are TGTGCCAGCAGTGAAATTGTGACTAGCTCCTACAATGAGCAGTTCTTC.

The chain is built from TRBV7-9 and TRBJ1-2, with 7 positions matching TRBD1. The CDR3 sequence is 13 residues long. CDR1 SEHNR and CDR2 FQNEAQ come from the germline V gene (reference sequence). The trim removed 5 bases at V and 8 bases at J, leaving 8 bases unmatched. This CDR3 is CASSPQGVGGYTF. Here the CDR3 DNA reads TGTGCCAGCAGCCCCCAGGGGGTGGGCGGCTACACCTTC. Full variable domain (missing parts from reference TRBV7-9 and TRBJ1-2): DTGVSQNPRHKITKRGQNVTFRCDPISEHNRLYWYRQTLGQGPEFLTYFQNEAQLEKSRLLSDRFSAERPKGSFSTLEIQRTEQGDSAMYLCASSPQGVGGYTFGSGTRLTVV.

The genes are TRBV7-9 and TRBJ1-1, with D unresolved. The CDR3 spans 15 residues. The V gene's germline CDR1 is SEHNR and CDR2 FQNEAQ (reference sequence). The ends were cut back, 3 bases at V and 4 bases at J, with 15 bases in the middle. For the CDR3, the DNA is TGTGCCAGCAGCTTCGGGCCTTTCGAGGGCACTGAAGCTTTCTTT. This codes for CASSFGPFEGTEAFF.

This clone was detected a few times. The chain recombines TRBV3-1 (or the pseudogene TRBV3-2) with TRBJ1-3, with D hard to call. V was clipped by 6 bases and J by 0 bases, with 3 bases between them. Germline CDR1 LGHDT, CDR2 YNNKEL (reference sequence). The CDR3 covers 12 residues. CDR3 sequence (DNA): TGTGCCAGCAGGGGCTCTGGAAACACCATATATTTT. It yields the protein CASRGSGNTIYF.